The T cell receptor beta chain described here comes from a study of cytomegalovirus exposure and HLA in healthy donors. TCRdb's copy holds only in-frame clones and misses some; the assay was immunoSEQ multiplex PCR. The data show some 350,000 clones, approximately 90% seen once. Broader study findings: A list of roughly 160 TCR beta chains associated with cytomegalovirus was given. The classifier reportedly diagnosed cytomegalovirus status with high specificity and sensitivity.

Concerning this clone itself: Its antigen is unidentified.

Germline values: CDR1 SGHAT, CDR2 FQDESV (reference sequence). V was pared by 2 bases and J by 0 bases, with 14 bases between. The CDR3 covers 16 residues. Specimen: PBMCs. The V call is TRBV11-1, the J call TRBJ2-7; a possible D gene is TRBD2 (6 bases). This sequence originates from a woman under 40 in good health and CMV-seropositive. The CDR3 DNA sequence: TGTGCCAGCAGCTTAATCCTCCGGGGGAGCTCCTACGAGCAGTACTTC. Translating gives CASSLILRGSSYEQYF.